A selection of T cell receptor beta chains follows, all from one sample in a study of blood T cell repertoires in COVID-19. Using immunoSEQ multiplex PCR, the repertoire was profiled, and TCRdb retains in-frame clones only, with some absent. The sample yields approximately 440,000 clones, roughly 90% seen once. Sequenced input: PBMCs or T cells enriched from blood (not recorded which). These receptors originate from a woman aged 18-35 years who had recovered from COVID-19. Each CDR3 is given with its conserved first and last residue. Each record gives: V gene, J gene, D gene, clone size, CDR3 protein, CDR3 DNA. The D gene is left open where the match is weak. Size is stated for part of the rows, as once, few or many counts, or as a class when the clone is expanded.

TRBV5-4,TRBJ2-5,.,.,CASSFDTQETQYF,TGTGCCAGCAGCTTTGACACCCAAGAGACCCAGTACTTC
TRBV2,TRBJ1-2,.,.,CASRGAYGYTF,TGTGCCAGCAGGGGGGCGTATGGCTACACCTTC
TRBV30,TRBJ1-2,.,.,CAWTSGGEGYTF,TGTGCCTGGACCTCCGGGGGGGAAGGCTACACCTTC
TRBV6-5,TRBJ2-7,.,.,CASSYFGGPYEQYF,TGTGCCAGCAGTTATTTTGGGGGCCCCTACGAGCAGTACTTC
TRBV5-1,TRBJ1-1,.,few,CASSLWGPNTEAFF,TGCGCCAGCAGCTTGTGGGGGCCGAACACTGAAGCTTTCTTT
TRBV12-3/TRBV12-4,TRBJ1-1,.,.,CASSLMETTEAFF,TGTGCCAGCAGTTTGATGGAGACCACTGAAGCTTTCTTT
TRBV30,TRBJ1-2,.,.,CAWTIGSEANYGYTF,TGTGCCTGGACTATCGGCAGTGAGGCTAACTATGGCTACACCTTC
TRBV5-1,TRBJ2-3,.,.,CASSLFLRGLSSTDTQYF,TGCGCCAGCAGCTTGTTCCTGCGGGGGCTTTCTAGCACAGATACGCAGTATTTT
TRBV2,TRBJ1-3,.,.,CASRATGITSGNTIYF,TGTGCCAGCAGGGCTACCGGGATCACCTCTGGAAACACCATATATTTT
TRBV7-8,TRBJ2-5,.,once,CASSLARVAMLAQETQYF,TGTGCCAGCAGCTTAGCCCGGGTAGCAATGTTAGCCCAAGAGACCCAGTACTTC
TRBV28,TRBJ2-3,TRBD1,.,CASSFSTGGGGTDTQYF,TGTGCCAGCAGTTTCTCGACAGGGGGAGGCGGCACAGATACGCAGTATTTT
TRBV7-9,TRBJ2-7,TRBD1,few,CASRSSDRPTYEQYF,TGTGCCAGCAGATCCTCGGACAGGCCTACCTACGAGCAGTACTTC
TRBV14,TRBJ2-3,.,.,CASSQAPTFMGFTQYF,TGTGCCAGCAGCCAAGCCCCAACTTTCATGGGCTTTACGCAGTATTTT
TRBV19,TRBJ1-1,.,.,CASSSTWNTEAFF,TGTGCCAGTAGCTCGACATGGAACACTGAAGCTTTCTTT
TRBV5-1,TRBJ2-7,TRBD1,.,CASSLSGTDEYEQYF,TGCGCCAGCAGCTTATCCGGGACAGATGAGTACGAGCAGTACTTC
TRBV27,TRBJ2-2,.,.,CASSFIAGELFF,TGTGCCAGCAGTTTTATCGCCGGGGAGCTGTTTTTT
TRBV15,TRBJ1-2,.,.,CATSRDQGPYGYTF,TGTGCCACCAGCAGAGATCAGGGGCCATATGGCTACACCTTC
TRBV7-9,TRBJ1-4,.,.,CASSPIAAKKLFF,TGTGCCAGCAGTCCGATTGCGGCCAAAAAACTGTTTTTT
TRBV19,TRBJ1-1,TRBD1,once,CASSGQGVGEAFF,TGTGCCAGTAGCGGACAGGGAGTAGGTGAAGCTTTCTTT
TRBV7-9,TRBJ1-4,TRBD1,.,CASSFTRKGAPDEKLFF,TGTGCCAGCAGCTTCACGCGAAAGGGGGCGCCGGATGAAAAACTGTTTTTT
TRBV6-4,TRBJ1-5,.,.,CASTGQPQHF,TGTGCCAGCACGGGGCAGCCCCAGCATTTT
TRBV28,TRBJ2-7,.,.,CASSLISGYEQYF,TGTGCCAGCAGTTTGATCAGCGGCTACGAGCAGTACTTC
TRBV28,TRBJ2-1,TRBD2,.,CASSFPPRTSGGPLSYNEQFF,TGTGCCAGCAGTTTCCCCCCCCGGACTAGCGGGGGCCCTCTATCCTACAATGAGCAGTTCTTC
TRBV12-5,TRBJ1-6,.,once,CASGFGEAGSPLHF,TGTGCTAGTGGTTTCGGGGAGGCTGGCTCACCCCTCCACTTT
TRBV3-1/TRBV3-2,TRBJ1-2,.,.,CASSQGRSSGYTF,TGTGCCAGCAGCCAAGGCAGGTCGAGCGGCTACACCTTC
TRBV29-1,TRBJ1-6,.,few,CSVPQYISYNSPLHF,TGCAGCGTTCCCCAGTATATCTCCTATAATTCACCCCTCCACTTT
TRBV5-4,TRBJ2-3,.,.,CASSLTGLGTDTQYF,TGTGCCAGCAGCTTGACGGGACTTGGCACAGATACGCAGTATTTT
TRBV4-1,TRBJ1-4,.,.,CASSQTTGWEKLFF,TGCGCCAGCAGTCAGACTACGGGCTGGGAAAAACTGTTTTTT
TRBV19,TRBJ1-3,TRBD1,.,CASRLDRDSGNTIYF,TGTGCCAGTAGACTGGACAGGGACTCTGGAAACACCATATATTTT
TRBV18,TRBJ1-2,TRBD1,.,CASSQGEMEGYTF,TGTGCCAGCTCCCAGGGGGAGATGGAGGGCTACACCTTC
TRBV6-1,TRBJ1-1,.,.,CASSEGQGGAFF,TGTGCCAGCAGTGAAGGGCAGGGAGGTGCTTTCTTT
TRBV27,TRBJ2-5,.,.,CASPRGIPTQETQYF,TGTGCCAGCCCCCGGGGGATACCGACTCAAGAGACCCAGTACTTC
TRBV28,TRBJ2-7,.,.,CASSRSPGSAEQYF,TGTGCCAGCAGTCGCAGTCCAGGGTCAGCCGAGCAGTACTTC
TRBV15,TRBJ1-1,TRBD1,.,CATRGGDSTTEAFF,TGTGCCACCAGAGGTGGGGACAGTACCACTGAAGCTTTCTTT
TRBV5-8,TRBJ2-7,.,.,CASSLGSIEFSSYEQYF,TGTGCCAGCAGCTTGGGATCTATCGAGTTTAGCTCCTACGAGCAGTACTTC
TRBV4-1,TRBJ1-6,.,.,CASSTGSQGNSPLHF,TGCGCCAGCAGCACCGGTAGTCAGGGTAATTCACCCCTCCACTTT
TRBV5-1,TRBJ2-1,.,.,CASTPQVLSYNEQFF,TGCGCCAGCACCCCACAGGTTCTCTCCTACAATGAGCAGTTCTTC
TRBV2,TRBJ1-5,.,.,CASSEQGTYQPQHF,TGTGCCAGCAGTGAGCAGGGTACCTATCAGCCCCAGCATTTT
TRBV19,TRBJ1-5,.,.,CASSIGEGRNQPQHF,TGTGCCAGTAGTATTGGGGAGGGTCGCAATCAGCCCCAGCATTTT
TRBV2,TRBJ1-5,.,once,CASSDRGRESQPQHF,TGTGCCAGCAGTGATCGGGGGAGGGAGTCTCAGCCCCAGCATTTT
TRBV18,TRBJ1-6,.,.,CASSRTRDIYNSPLHF,TGTGCCAGCTCACGGACTAGGGACATCTATAATTCACCCCTCCACTTT
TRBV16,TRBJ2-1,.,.,CASSLEQGVRQFF,TGTGCCAGCAGCTTAGAACAGGGCGTTCGGCAGTTCTTC
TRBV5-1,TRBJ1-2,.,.,CASSLEGDRGYTF,TGCGCCAGCAGCCTAGAGGGGGATCGTGGCTACACCTTC
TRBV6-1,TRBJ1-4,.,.,CASSEEDSSTNEKLFF,TGTGCCAGCAGTGAAGAGGACAGCTCAACTAATGAAAAACTGTTTTTT
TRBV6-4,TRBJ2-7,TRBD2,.,CASSGGGVHYEQYF,TGTGCCAGCAGTGGGGGAGGGGTCCACTACGAGCAGTACTTC
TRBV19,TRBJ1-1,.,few,CATGQGTEAFF,TGTGCCACCGGCCAGGGCACTGAAGCTTTCTTT
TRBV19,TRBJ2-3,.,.,CASRDLTDTQYF,TGTGCCAGTAGAGACTTAACAGATACGCAGTATTTT
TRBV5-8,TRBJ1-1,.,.,CASSPLGGTTEAFF,TGTGCCAGCAGCCCCCTCGGTGGTACCACTGAAGCTTTCTTT
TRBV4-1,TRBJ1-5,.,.,CASSFLQGSNQPQHF,TGCGCCAGCAGCTTCCTACAGGGAAGCAATCAGCCCCAGCATTTT
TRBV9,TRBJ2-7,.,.,CASSAPHSTEQYF,TGTGCCAGCAGCGCCCCTCATAGCACCGAGCAGTACTTC
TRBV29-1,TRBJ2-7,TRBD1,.,CSVWRGQGHSYEQYF,TGCAGCGTTTGGAGGGGACAGGGGCACTCCTACGAGCAGTACTTC
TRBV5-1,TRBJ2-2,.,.,CASQTGGVGGELFF,TGCGCCAGCCAAACCGGCGGGGTTGGCGGGGAGCTGTTTTTT
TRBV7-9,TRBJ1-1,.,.,CASSQSRGANTEAFF,TGTGCCAGCAGCCAAAGTCGGGGGGCGAACACTGAAGCTTTCTTT
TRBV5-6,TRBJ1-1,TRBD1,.,CASSGGTGHTEAFF,TGTGCCAGCAGCGGGGGGACAGGACACACTGAAGCTTTCTTT
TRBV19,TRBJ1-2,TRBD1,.,CASSRSGTDFGYTF,TGTGCCAGTAGTCGATCCGGGACAGACTTCGGCTACACCTTC